The next 17 T cell receptor beta chains were all read from a single sample in a study of regulatory T cells in long-lasting Graves disease. The time point was: persistent/refractory GD, antithyroid drugs over 5 years with positive TRAb. From RNA extracted from PBMCs, the TCR library was made. Both iRepertoire HTBI primers and Arm-PCR of CDR3 regions were used to build the TCR beta libraries. TCRdb itself ran the multiplex PCR reads through MiXCR, one entry per CDR3 protein. The profile shows 400,000 to 500,000 distinct CDR3 sequences, roughly 20% of them singletons. The sample here was peripheral blood mononuclear cells (PBMCs), taken when the disease was refractory, from a patient treated with antithyroid drugs. The receptors stem from a female donor with Graves disease.

This clonotype was detected a few times. The rearrangement links TRBV29-1 to TRBJ2-2; D is ambiguous. The CDR3 is made up of 11 amino acids. Germline V gene lookup returns CDR1 SQVTM and CDR2 ANQGSEA. V lost 4 bases to trimming and J lost 6 bases, with 6 bases between them. The CDR3 DNA is TGCAGCGTTGCACAGTCCGGGGAGCTGTTTTTT. Amino acid sequence: CSVAQSGELFF.

J is TRBJ2-7 and V is TRBV14; TRBD1 matches at 10 bases. V gave up 6 bases and J gave up 3 bases; unmatched junction bases: 8. The CDR3 has 15 residues. Germline CDR1 is SGHDN and CDR2 is FVKESK. CDR3 sequence: CASSSGQGEDYEQYF. CDR3 DNA sequence: TGTGCCAGCAGTTCTGGACAGGGGGAGGACTACGAGCAGTACTTC.

The sample holds a few counts of this clonotype. V and J are TRBV14 and TRBJ2-5; no definite D call. This CDR3 region has 14 residues. From germline, CDR1 is SGHDN and CDR2 FVKESK. V was shortened by 0 bases and J by 1 base, with 6 bases between the two germline ends. CDR3 loop: CASSQERTQETQYF. The CDR3 DNA is TGTGCCAGCAGCCAAGAACGCACCCAAGAGACCCAGTACTTC.

The V and J genes are TRBV20-1 and TRBJ1-5; a possible D gene is TRBD1 (6 bases). CDR3 length: 12 amino acids. The germline V gene has CDR1 DFQATT and CDR2 SNEGSKA (reference sequence). V shed 6 bases and J shed 6 bases, with 12 bases lying between them. The CDR3 nucleotides read TGCAGTGCCTCCAGGGGAGGTCAGCCCCAGCATTTT. As protein: CSASRGGQPQHF.

This clonotype occurred many times. V and J are TRBV12-3 or TRBV12-4 and TRBJ2-2; 7 nucleotides align to TRBD2. The CDR3 has 11 amino acids. The J segment lost 6 bases and the V segment lost 11 bases, leaving 3 bases of the junction unmatched. CDR3 nucleotides: TGTGCCGGCGGGGGAGCCGGGGAGCTGTTTTTT. Its translation is CAGGGAGELFF.

The chain is built from TRBV19 and TRBJ2-5, with D maybe TRBD2 (5 bases). CDR3 size: 15 residues. The V end lost 3 bases, the J end lost 5 bases, and 16 bases lay between the germline ends. In germline, CDR1 is LNHDA, CDR2 SQIVND (reference sequence). The CDR3 sequence: CASSMPGMGGETQYF. The DNA for the CDR3 is TGTGCCAGTAGTATGCCGGGGATGGGCGGTGAGACCCAGTACTTC. The variable domain in full, with the rest retrieved from reference TRBV19 and TRBJ2-5, is DGGITQSPKYLFRKEGQNVTLSCEQNLNHDAMYWYRQDPGQGLRLIYYSQIVNDFQKGDIAEGYSVSREKKESFPLTVTSAQKNPTAFYLCASSMPGMGGETQYFGPGTRLLVL.

This clonotype came up many times. The rearrangement uses TRBV6-1 and TRBJ1-3; D gene unclear. Germline CDR1 and CDR2: MNHNS and SASEGT. The CDR3 runs to 14 residues. V was pared by 8 bases and J by 0 bases, with 11 bases between. The CDR3 DNA reads TGTGCCAGCGAAGACCGAAACTCTGGAAACACCATATATTTT. It codes for CASEDRNSGNTIYF.

The chain joins TRBV28 to TRBJ2-3; the match to TRBD1 covers 9 bases. Per the germline V gene, CDR1 is MDHEN and CDR2 is SYDVKM. This CDR3 is built from 15 residues. V lost 6 bases, J lost 1 base, and 5 bases stayed unmatched. The CDR3 protein is CASSLRDRGTDTQYF. The CDR3 DNA reads as TGTGCCAGCAGCCTCCGGGACAGGGGCACAGATACGCAGTATTTT.

At least ten counts were recorded for this clonotype. The chain uses TRBV2 and TRBJ2-5; D may be TRBD2 (7 bases). V lost 6 bases to trimming and J lost 5 bases, with 16 bases between them. CDR3 length equals 14 residues. Germline V CDR1 and CDR2: SNHLY, FYNNEI. CDR3 sequence reads: CASRVGGGTETQYF. The CDR3 DNA sequence: TGTGCCAGCAGGGTAGGGGGGGGCACGGAGACCCAGTACTTC.

Only a few counts were recorded for this clonotype. The J gene is TRBJ2-6, the V gene TRBV24-1; D gene uncertain. The CDR3 has 16 residues. Trimming removed 4 bases at V and 0 bases at J, with 9 bases between. CDR1 is KGHDR and CDR2 is SFDVKD in the germline V gene. CDR3 in amino acids: CATSDSRTSGANVLTF. DNA for the CDR3: TGTGCCACCAGTGACTCCCGTACCTCTGGGGCCAACGTCCTGACTTTC.

The rearrangement joins TRBV4-1 to TRBJ2-7; D unresolved. Per the germline V gene, CDR1 is MGHRA and CDR2 is YSYEKL. V gave up 0 bases and J gave up 3 bases, with 12 bases separating them. The CDR3 consists of 15 residues. CDR3 in amino acids: CASSQDQSSLYEQYF. The DNA for the CDR3 is TGCGCCAGCAGCCAAGATCAGAGCAGCCTCTACGAGCAGTACTTC.

Ten or more counts support this clonotype. The chain has TRBV3-1 and TRBJ1-2; TRBD1 might be the D (5 bases). The CDR3 contains 14 residues. Trimming removed 4 bases from V and 6 bases from J, with 15 bases in between. CDR1 is LGHDT, CDR2 YNNKEL, per germline (reference sequence). The CDR3 DNA reads TGTGCCAGCAGCCGACAGCGGGGAAGTGATGGCTACACCTTC. It codes for CASSRQRGSDGYTF.

On this clonotype: With only one base between it and a far larger clone, this is likely a read error. The V call is TRBV7-9, the J call TRBJ2-7; the match to TRBD1 covers 8 bases. The CDR3 consists of 13 residues. CDR1 and CDR2 (germline): SEHNR, FQNEAQ (reference sequence). CDR3 nucleotides: TGTGCTGGCAGCAGAGGGACAGGCTACGAGCAGTACTTC. This translates into CAGSRGTGYEQYF.

Ten or more counts support this clonotype. The rearrangement links TRBV2 to TRBJ1-1; no firm D call. Germline CDR1 is SNHLY and CDR2 is FYNNEI. The CDR3 covers 10 residues. Trimming took off 9 bases at V and 5 bases at J, with 7 bases between the two ends. Here the CDR3 reads CASFGTEAFF. The CDR3 nucleotides read TGTGCCAGTTTCGGGACTGAAGCTTTCTTT.

This clonotype was counted at least ten times. The chain carries TRBV12-3 or TRBV12-4 and TRBJ2-5; D unresolved. The CDR3 is made up of 14 amino acids. V lost 3 bases, J lost 5 bases, and 13 bases lay in between. For the CDR3, the DNA is TGTGCCAGCAGTTTCCCCGGTCCCGGGGAGACCCAGTACTTC. Translating it yields CASSFPGPGETQYF.

The chain recombines TRBV30 with TRBJ1-5; TRBD1 matches at 7 bases. The CDR3 is 13 residues long. Per the germline V gene, CDR1 is GTSNPN and CDR2 is SVGIG (reference sequence). After removal of 8 bases from V and 6 bases from J, the junction contained 10 bases not matched to a gene. The CDR3 DNA reads as TGTGCCGCCACGGGACAGAACCGTCAGCCCCAGCATTTT. It codes for CAATGQNRQPQHF.

CDR3 protein: CASSFQGAKNIQYF. Written as DNA, the CDR3 is TGTGCCAGCAGTTTTCAGGGGGCCAAAAACATTCAGTACTTC. This chain connects TRBV27 to TRBJ2-4; weak D call: TRBD1 (6 bases). The CDR3 spans 14 residues. V lost 3 bases and J lost 1, with 7 bases in between. In germline, CDR1 is MNHEY, CDR2 SMNVEV (reference sequence).